This entry lists 9 T cell receptor beta chains sequenced from one sample in a study of cytomegalovirus exposure and HLA in healthy donors. With 60 Vbeta and 13 Jbeta primers, the PCR was carried out. Assay: immunoSEQ multiplex PCR; the TCRdb copy retains only in-frame clones and omits some. Here the sample spans 110,000 to 150,000 clones, roughly 70% being singletons. Sequenced input: PBMCs. The origin of the receptors is a man between 25 and 39 years old in good health and CMV-seronegative.

The J gene is TRBJ2-7, the V gene TRBV5-1, with 8 bases fitting TRBD2. J lost 5 bases, V lost 4 bases, and 5 bases had no gene match. The CDR3 length is 13 residues. From germline, CDR1 is SGHRS and CDR2 YFSETQ. CDR3 amino acids: CASSNAGGHEQYF. The CDR3 DNA sequence: TGCGCCAGCAGCAATGCGGGGGGTCACGAGCAGTACTTC.

The chain employs TRBV6-5 and TRBJ1-2; 8 bases match TRBD1. Germline V gene sequence: CDR1 MNHEY, CDR2 SVGAGI. Unmatched junction bases numbered 7, after V lost 6 bases and J lost 7 bases. The CDR3 runs 13 residues. The CDR3: CASSSGTGAGYTF. CDR3 sequence (DNA): TGTGCCAGCAGCTCCGGGACAGGAGCTGGCTACACCTTC.

V gene TRBV27 combines with J gene TRBJ2-1; TRBD2 matches at 7 bases. The CDR3 consists of 15 residues. The J segment lost 8 bases and the V segment lost 3 bases, leaving 10 bases of the junction unmatched. CDR1 MNHEY and CDR2 SMNVEV come from the germline V gene (reference sequence). The CDR3 region is CASSLGSGIADEQFF. The CDR3 DNA reads TGTGCCAGCAGTTTGGGGAGCGGGATAGCGGATGAGCAGTTCTTC.

The CDR3 DNA follows: TGTGCCAGCAGCGGCCGGATGCAGGACTCCCTCTCCTACAATGAGCAGTTCTTC. This translates into CASSGRMQDSLSYNEQFF. This rearrangement joins TRBV21-1 to TRBJ2-1; whether TRBD2, the table's D call, matches the DNA was not checked. TRBV21-1 is a pseudogene segment. The CDR3 is 18 amino acids.

This clone appeared a few times. The chain employs TRBV23-1 and TRBJ2-7; 8 bases fit TRBD1. TRBV23-1 is classed as an ORF, of uncertain function. CDR3 length equals 16 residues. Trimming took 3 bases from V and 6 from J; bases not matched to a gene: 13. The CDR3, as DNA: TGCGCCAGCAGTCACTTCCGACAGGGGAGGAGGCCCGAGCAGTACTTC. Protein product: CASSHFRQGRRPEQYF.

V usage is TRBV19 and J usage is TRBJ1-4, with unresolved D. The CDR3 has 16 amino acids. Germline V gene lookup returns CDR1 LNHDA and CDR2 SQIVND (reference sequence). Trimming removed 4 bases from V and 8 bases from J, with 20 bases in between. The CDR3: CASSSVSAGFGEKLFF. The CDR3 coding sequence is TGTGCCAGTAGTAGCGTGTCCGCCGGGTTTGGGGAAAAACTGTTTTTT.

The CDR3 is CASSERKGRGYSYEQYF. The CDR3, as DNA: TGTGCCAGCAGTGAACGGAAGGGCAGGGGGTACTCCTACGAGCAGTACTTC. The rearrangement joins TRBV6-1 to TRBJ2-7; 7 bases are a match to TRBD1. Germline V lookup: CDR1 MNHNS, CDR2 SASEGT. The CDR3 runs to 17 residues. Germline trimming cut 2 bases from V and 0 bases from J; bases unmatched to any gene: 10.

This rearrangement joins TRBV19 to TRBJ2-7; D possibly corresponds to TRBD1 (5 bases). Deletions cut 3 bases from V and 3 bases from J, with 18 bases between. Germline loops: CDR1 LNHDA, CDR2 SQIVND (reference sequence). The CDR3 spans 16 residues. For the CDR3, the DNA is TGTGCCAGTAGTATTTCCGGACAAGAGCGTGGCTACGAGCAGTACTTC. This translates into CASSISGQERGYEQYF.

This chain links TRBV30 with TRBJ2-7; TRBD1 matches at 12 bases. The V gene end was trimmed by 1 base and the J gene end by 5 bases; junction bases not matched to a gene: 9. Germline CDR1 and CDR2: GTSNPN and SVGIG (reference sequence). The CDR3 extends over 16 amino acids. CDR3 sequence reads: CAWSEGDRGPGHEQYF. The CDR3 nucleotides read TGTGCCTGGAGTGAGGGGGACAGGGGGCCCGGGCACGAGCAGTACTTC.